The rows below give T cell receptor beta chains drawn from one sample of a study of regulatory T cells in long-lasting Graves disease. TCRdb used MiXCR to reprocess the multiplex PCR reads, holding one entry per CDR3 protein. Of about 470,000 distinct CDR3 sequences in the sample, around 21% are singletons; the top ten hold less than 9%. Sequencing was performed on peripheral blood mononuclear cells (PBMCs), taken when the disease was refractory, from a patient treated with antithyroid drugs. These receptors were obtained from a female donor with Graves disease. Each CDR3 is given with its conserved first and last residue. D genes are given only for firm matches. Not all rows give a size; the values are once, few, many and, for expanded clones, a class.

clone size	CDR3 length	J gene	V gene	D gene	CDR3 DNA	CDR3 protein
many	14	TRBJ2-5	TRBV6-9	-	TGTGCCAGCAGTTACGATTGGCAGCAAGAGACCCAGTACTTC	CASSYDWQQETQYF
-	14	TRBJ2-7	TRBV5-5	TRBD1	TGTGCCACCTCCCGGACAGGGGCGACCTACGAGCAGTACTTC	CATSRTGATYEQYF
few	15	TRBJ2-2	TRBV5-1	-	TGCGCCAGTCACTCTAGCGCGATGAACACCGGGGAGCTGTTTTTT	CASHSSAMNTGELFF
-	16	TRBJ1-2	TRBV7-9	-	TGTGCCAGCAGCTCAAATACGGGAGCCAGAAGCCATGGCTACACCTTC	CASSSNTGARSHGYTF
-	15	TRBJ2-3	TRBV30	TRBD2	TGTGCCTGGAGCGAAGGGACTAGCGGCACAGATACGCAGTATTTT	CAWSEGTSGTDTQYF
many	13	TRBJ2-7	TRBV6-1	-	TGTGCCAGCAGTGAAGGGAACCCCTACGAGCAGTACTTC	CASSEGNPYEQYF
-	15	TRBJ1-1	TRBV5-1	-	TGCGCCAGCAGCTTGGGCCAACGGATGAACACTGAAGCTTTCTTT	CASSLGQRMNTEAFF
few	12	TRBJ2-3	TRBV7-2	-	TGTGCCAGCAGCCAGACTACTAATACGCAGTATTTT	CASSQTTNTQYF
-	16	TRBJ2-1	TRBV28	TRBD2	TGTGCCAGCAGTCCCGGACTAGCGGCAGCCTACAATGAGCAGTTCTTC	CASSPGLAAAYNEQFF
few	15	TRBJ2-2	TRBV9	TRBD1	TGTGCCAGCAACCGGGGACAGGTGTACACCGGGGAGCTGTTTTTT	CASNRGQVYTGELFF
many	15	TRBJ2-2	TRBV12-3/TRBV12-4	TRBD1	TGTGCCAGCAGTCCCGGGACAGAGAACACCGGGGAGCTGTTTTTT	CASSPGTENTGELFF
-	14	TRBJ2-1	TRBV27	-	TGTGCCAGCAGTTTGTGGGAGAAAAACAATGAGCAGTTCTTC	CASSLWEKNNEQFF
many	15	TRBJ1-4	TRBV5-1	TRBD1	TGCGCCAGCAGCTGGGGGGACAGGGAGAGCGAAAAACTGTTTTTT	CASSWGDRESEKLFF
few	15	TRBJ2-7	TRBV11-2	-	TGTGCCAGCAGCTCGCGAAACCGGGCCCGCAGCGAGCAGTACTTC	CASSSRNRARSEQYF
few	14	TRBJ1-2	TRBV6-1	-	TGTGCCAGCAGTCCCGTGGGCTTGGGGTATGGCTACACCTTC	CASSPVGLGYGYTF
many	14	TRBJ2-7	TRBV7-2	-	TGTGCCAGCAGCTTAACGCCGGAGGGTTACGAGCAGTACTTC	CASSLTPEGYEQYF
few	13	TRBJ1-4	TRBV6-9	TRBD1	TGTGCCAGCAGTTTCCCCGGGACAGGGAGACTGTTTTTT	CASSFPGTGRLFF
-	16	TRBJ2-1	TRBV20-1	TRBD2	TGCAGTGCTAGTAAAACTAGCGGGGGGAACTACAATGAGCAGTTCTTC	CSASKTSGGNYNEQFF
-	15	TRBJ1-5	TRBV20-1	TRBD1	TGCAGTGCTAGATCGGGACAGACCACGGATCAGCCCCAGCATTTT	CSARSGQTTDQPQHF
few	19	TRBJ2-7	TRBV5-8	-	TGTGCCAGCAGCTACCTGCTTGGGCTGGGATCAAGACCGTCCTACGAGCAGTACTTC	CASSYLLGLGSRPSYEQYF
-	14	TRBJ1-5	TRBV27	-	TGTGCCAGCAGCCTAGGGGGTTTCTTACAGCCCCAGCATTTT	CASSLGGFLQPQHF
many	15	TRBJ2-7	TRBV7-2	-	TGTGCCAGCACCCTAGCCTCGGATTCTTCCTACGAGCAGTACTTC	CASTLASDSSYEQYF
many	14	TRBJ2-5	TRBV27	-	TGTGCCAGCAGGGTCCACAGGGGGGGGGAGACCCAGTACTTC	CASRVHRGGETQYF
many	14	TRBJ1-2	TRBV7-8	-	TGTGCCAGCAGCTTAGTGGAGTCAGGGAGTGGCTACACCTTC	CASSLVESGSGYTF
many	13	TRBJ2-7	TRBV11-1	-	TGTGCCAGCAGCTTACGTAACGGGTGGGAGCAGTACTTC	CASSLRNGWEQYF
-	13	TRBJ1-5	TRBV28	-	TGTGCCAGCAGTTCTAGGGGGACTCAGCCCCAGCATTTT	CASSSRGTQPQHF
many	10	TRBJ1-1	TRBV30	-	TGTGCCTGGAGCAAGGCTGAAGCTTTCTTT	CAWSKAEAFF
many	12	TRBJ1-2	TRBV12-3/TRBV12-4	TRBD1	TGTGCCAGCAGCTTGACAGGGGTAGGCTACACCTTC	CASSLTGVGYTF
many	15	TRBJ1-1	TRBV6-1	-	TGTGCCAGCGTGGACGGGATCGGGTTTAACACTGAAGCTTTCTTT	CASVDGIGFNTEAFF
-	15	TRBJ2-7	TRBV6-2/TRBV6-3	TRBD1	TGTGCCAGCAGGTACGACAGGGGGAAATCCTACGAGCAGTACTTC	CASRYDRGKSYEQYF
-	16	TRBJ2-7	TRBV28	TRBD1	TGTGCCAGCAGTTTGGGCCAGGGGGCGGGACCCCACGAGCAGTACTTC	CASSLGQGAGPHEQYF
-	14	TRBJ2-7	TRBV7-6	-	TGTGCCAGCAGCTTAGGGGACGGCCTCTACGAGCAGTACTTC	CASSLGDGLYEQYF
-	15	TRBJ1-1	TRBV28	-	TGTGCCAGCAGTCCCATCACAGCGGTGAACACTGAAGCTTTCTTT	CASSPITAVNTEAFF
few	12	TRBJ1-5	TRBV6-1	-	TGTGCCAGCAGTGAAATAACAGGGTCCCAGCATTTT	CASSEITGSQHF
-	18	TRBJ2-2	TRBV11-2	-	TGTGCCAGCAGCTTAGATCGGGCGGCGGTTTTTGGGTCCGGGGAGCTGTTTTTT	CASSLDRAAVFGSGELFF
many	17	TRBJ2-7	TRBV28	-	TGTGCCAGCAGTTCACTAGATAGGGGGGTAGGGGGCTACGAGCAGTACTTC	CASSSLDRGVGGYEQYF
few	15	TRBJ1-5	TRBV30	-	TGTGCCTGGGGACAGAAAGGTCTCCCGAATCAGCCCCAGCATTTT	CAWGQKGLPNQPQHF
many	15	TRBJ2-7	TRBV7-8	-	TGTGCCAGCAGTCAAGGACTGGGACTCTTATACGAGCAGTACTTC	CASSQGLGLLYEQYF
few	15	TRBJ1-2	TRBV10-3	-	TGTGCCATCAGTGCCCAGGGCCAGGGGTGGAATGGCTACACCTTC	CAISAQGQGWNGYTF
many	14	TRBJ2-7	TRBV20-1	-	TGCAGTGCTAGAGATGTATACAACTCCTACGAGCAGTACTTC	CSARDVYNSYEQYF
many	16	TRBJ1-2	TRBV2	TRBD1	TGTGCCAGCAGTGACTCGGGACAGACAATTCTTGAGGGCTACACCTTC	CASSDSGQTILEGYTF
many	16	TRBJ1-5	TRBV28	TRBD1	TGTGCCAGCAGTTTAGTCAGTAGAGGGGGCTATCAGCCCCAGCATTTT	CASSLVSRGGYQPQHF
-	14	TRBJ1-2	TRBV10-3	-	TGTGCCATCAGTGAATCGTACAGGGCCTATGGCTACACCTTC	CAISESYRAYGYTF
few	13	TRBJ2-1	TRBV27	-	TGTGCCAGCAGTTTATCGGACCTTAGAGAGCAGTTCTTC	CASSLSDLREQFF
many	15	TRBJ1-4	TRBV11-2	-	TGTGCCAGCAGCTTAGAGGGAAGGACTAATGAAAAACTGTTTTTT	CASSLEGRTNEKLFF
-	14	TRBJ2-3	TRBV20-1	-	TGCAGTGCTAGAGATCGGAGGGACACAGATACGCAGTATTTT	CSARDRRDTDTQYF
many	15	TRBJ2-5	TRBV12-3/TRBV12-4	-	TGTGCCAGCAGTTTAGGCGGGCGGTATCAAGAGACCCAGTACTTC	CASSLGGRYQETQYF
many	11	TRBJ2-7	TRBV5-5	-	TGTGCCAGCAGTCGGTTCTACGAGCAGTACTTC	CASSRFYEQYF
many	15	TRBJ2-5	TRBV2	TRBD2	TGTGCCAGCAGTGAGCAGCGGGACTTCGCAGAGACCCAGTACTTC	CASSEQRDFAETQYF
-	13	TRBJ1-5	TRBV2	-	TGTGCCAGCAGTGGAACAGTAGCCCAGCCCCAGCATTTT	CASSGTVAQPQHF
many	16	TRBJ1-1	TRBV7-9	-	TGTGCCAGCAGCCTCCCATCTCGGACACTTCGGAATGAAGCTTTCTTT	CASSLPSRTLRNEAFF
few	14	TRBJ1-6	TRBV5-1	-	TGCGCCAGCAGCTTTAGGGGGGAGGAATCACCCCTCCACTTT	CASSFRGEESPLHF
many	14	TRBJ2-5	TRBV28	-	TGTGCCAGCAGTCCCCCAAGGGCCCAAGAGACCCAGTACTTC	CASSPPRAQETQYF
-	13	TRBJ2-1	TRBV7-2	TRBD2	TGTGCCAGCAGTTCACTAGCGGGGAATGAGCAGTTCTTC	CASSSLAGNEQFF
many	13	TRBJ2-7	TRBV12-3/TRBV12-4	-	TGTGCCAGCAGCCGGGACTTTTCTTACGAGCAGTACTTC	CASSRDFSYEQYF
-	15	TRBJ1-4	TRBV28	TRBD1	TGTGCCAGCAGCCGGACCGGGACAGTTAATGAAAAACTGTTTTTT	CASSRTGTVNEKLFF
-	13	TRBJ2-3	TRBV27	-	TGTGCCAGCAATGGTAGGGTGGGAGATACGCAGTATTTT	CASNGRVGDTQYF